These T cell receptor beta chains were read from a single sample in a study of cytomegalovirus exposure and HLA in healthy donors. The method was immunoSEQ multiplex PCR; TCRdb's version includes in-frame clones alone and lacks a portion of them. The sample lists roughly 140,000 clones, approximately 71% seen once, with roughly 4.9% in the top ten. Sequenced material: PBMCs. The receptors stem from a woman aged 45 to 65 in good health and CMV-seronegative. Both conserved end residues are part of each CDR3. The D gene is left open where the match is weak. Some rows have no size entry. The others give once, few or many, or a class for an expanded clone.

v_gene: TRBV29-1
d_gene: TRBD1
j_gene: TRBJ1-3
abundance: NA
CDR3aa: CSARDSPLSGNTIYF
CDR3nt: TGCAGCGCTAGGGACAGCCCGCTCTCTGGAAACACCATATATTTT

v_gene: TRBV5-4
d_gene: TRBD1
j_gene: TRBJ2-2
abundance: NA
CDR3aa: CASSPGRQGVGGELFF
CDR3nt: TGTGCCAGCAGCCCTGGAAGACAGGGGGTAGGCGGGGAGCTGTTTTTT

v_gene: TRBV7-8
d_gene: TRBD1
j_gene: TRBJ1-2
abundance: NA
CDR3aa: CASSGKRTGGGYTF
CDR3nt: TGTGCCAGCAGCGGGAAACGGACAGGGGGCGGCTACACCTTC

v_gene: TRBV4-3
d_gene: NA
j_gene: TRBJ1-3
abundance: few
CDR3aa: CASSLGSGYGNTIYF
CDR3nt: TGCGCCAGCAGCCTCGGGTCCGGGTACGGAAACACCATATATTTT

v_gene: TRBV9
d_gene: NA
j_gene: TRBJ2-7
abundance: NA
CDR3aa: CASSVGTLGYEQYF
CDR3nt: TGTGCCAGCAGCGTAGGCACTCTAGGCTACGAGCAGTACTTC

v_gene: TRBV4-1
d_gene: NA
j_gene: TRBJ2-3
abundance: few
CDR3aa: CASSQVIGGTDTQYF
CDR3nt: TGCGCCAGCAGCCAAGTTATAGGGGGCACAGATACGCAGTATTTT

v_gene: TRBV11-2
d_gene: NA
j_gene: TRBJ1-1
abundance: NA
CDR3aa: CASSPGGGTEAFF
CDR3nt: TGTGCCAGCAGCCCCGGCGGGGGCACTGAAGCTTTCTTT

v_gene: TRBV28
d_gene: TRBD2
j_gene: TRBJ2-3
abundance: NA
CDR3aa: CASSLGIAGGRVDTQYF
CDR3nt: TGTGCCAGCAGTTTAGGGATAGCGGGGGGGCGGGTAGATACGCAGTATTTT

v_gene: TRBV7-8
d_gene: TRBD2
j_gene: TRBJ2-3
abundance: NA
CDR3aa: CASSLRASGGLTTDTQYF
CDR3nt: TGTGCCAGCAGCTTACGGGCTAGCGGGGGCCTTACCACAGATACGCAGTATTTT

v_gene: TRBV6-4
d_gene: TRBD2
j_gene: TRBJ2-1
abundance: once
CDR3aa: CASSFSGGATEQFF
CDR3nt: TGTGCCAGCAGTTTCAGCGGGGGGGCCACAGAGCAGTTCTTC

v_gene: TRBV6-4
d_gene: TRBD1
j_gene: TRBJ1-2
abundance: NA
CDR3aa: CASSLNDRAGYGYTF
CDR3nt: TGTGCCAGCAGCCTAAACGACAGGGCTGGCTATGGCTACACCTTC

v_gene: TRBV11-3
d_gene: TRBD2
j_gene: TRBJ2-3
abundance: once
CDR3aa: CASSLRVAGPYTDTQYF
CDR3nt: TGTGCCAGCAGCTTACGGGTAGCGGGGCCTTACACAGATACGCAGTATTTT

v_gene: TRBV6-6
d_gene: NA
j_gene: TRBJ1-4
abundance: NA
CDR3aa: CASSLQGGRKEKLFF
CDR3nt: TGTGCCAGCAGTTTACAGGGTGGGAGAAAGGAAAAACTGTTTTTT

v_gene: TRBV7-6
d_gene: TRBD2
j_gene: TRBJ2-5
abundance: NA
CDR3aa: CASSFTSGGAETQYF
CDR3nt: TGTGCCAGCAGCTTTACTAGCGGGGGGGCGGAGACCCAGTACTTC

v_gene: TRBV5-1
d_gene: NA
j_gene: TRBJ1-3
abundance: NA
CDR3aa: CASSLETTGNTIYF
CDR3nt: TGCGCCAGCAGCTTGGAAACAACTGGAAACACCATATATTTT

v_gene: TRBV7-9
d_gene: NA
j_gene: TRBJ2-2
abundance: NA
CDR3aa: CASSTSGVTGELFF
CDR3nt: TGTGCCAGCAGTACCTCGGGGGTCACCGGGGAGCTGTTTTTT

v_gene: TRBV10-3
d_gene: NA
j_gene: TRBJ1-5
abundance: few
CDR3aa: CATLRQLGQPQHF
CDR3nt: TGTGCCACCCTCCGACAGCTCGGTCAGCCCCAGCATTTT

v_gene: TRBV28
d_gene: TRBD1
j_gene: TRBJ2-1
abundance: NA
CDR3aa: CASSRRDRHYNEQFF
CDR3nt: TGTGCCAGCAGCCGACGGGACAGGCACTACAATGAGCAGTTCTTC

v_gene: TRBV28
d_gene: NA
j_gene: TRBJ2-1
abundance: NA
CDR3aa: CASSYHQGQGGNEQFF
CDR3nt: TGTGCCAGCAGCTACCATCAGGGGCAGGGCGGCAATGAGCAGTTCTTC

v_gene: TRBV4-2
d_gene: TRBD1
j_gene: TRBJ2-7
abundance: NA
CDR3aa: CASSQADFGTGDHEQYF
CDR3nt: TGTGCCAGCAGCCAAGCCGACTTTGGGACAGGGGACCACGAGCAGTACTTC